Each of the 19 T cell receptor beta chains below was sequenced from the same sample in a study of T cells in Graves' hyperthyroidism and ophthalmopathy. RNA transcripts served as the template for amplifying TCR beta CDR3 regions. During a first-round RT-PCR of the TCR CDR3, the HTBI primer set was used. Via MiXCR, TCRdb re-called the multiplex PCR reads, giving one row per CDR3 protein. The table shows about 500,000 distinct CDR3 sequences, with approximately 15% occurring only once. What was sequenced was blood. The source of these receptors is a woman aged 18-29 years with Graves' hyperthyroidism.

This chain links TRBV7-2 with TRBJ2-3, with 9 bases fitting TRBD2. J lost 0 bases, V lost 3 bases, and 7 bases had no gene match. CDR1 and CDR2 from the germline V gene are SGHTA and FQGNSA. The CDR3 loop spans 17 amino acids. The CDR3 nucleotides are TGTGCCAGCAGCTTTGACTTAGCGGGGGCCAGCACAGATACGCAGTATTTT. This encodes CASSFDLAGASTDTQYF.

The gene calls are TRBV19 and TRBJ1-4; 8 bases line up with TRBD1. Germline loops: CDR1 LNHDA, CDR2 SQIVND (reference sequence). Trimming took 8 bases from V and 4 from J; bases not matched to a gene: 6. The CDR3 length is 14 residues. CDR3 amino acids: CASGQGQVNEKLFF. As DNA, the CDR3 is TGTGCCAGTGGACAGGGACAGGTTAATGAAAAACTGTTTTTT. The variable domain in full, completed from reference TRBV19 and TRBJ1-4, reads DGGITQSPKYLFRKEGQNVTLSCEQNLNHDAMYWYRQDPGQGLRLIYYSQIVNDFQKGDIAEGYSVSREKKESFPLTVTSAQKNPTAFYLCASGQGQVNEKLFFGSGTQLSVL.

This clonotype was seen ten or more times. The chain is built from TRBV20-1 and TRBJ1-5; D unclear. This CDR3 has 14 residues. Germline V CDR1 and CDR2: DFQATT, SNEGSKA (reference sequence). Trimming stripped 4 bases from V and 4 bases from J, with 14 bases between. For the CDR3, the DNA is TGCAGTGCTAACCTCGAGGGTTCTAATCAGCCCCAGCATTTT. This encodes CSANLEGSNQPQHF.

This clonotype was counted between two and nine times. The chain recombines TRBV3-1 with TRBJ1-1; D is unresolved. Germline-derived CDR1 and CDR2 are LGHDT and YNNKEL (reference sequence). The V end was cut by 0 bases, the J end by 4 bases, with 18 bases between. CDR3 length equals 17 residues. The CDR3 DNA reads TGTGCCAGCAGCCAAGATCGTCGGTGGGGTGGGAGCACTGAAGCTTTCTTT. Its protein is CASSQDRRWGGSTEAFF.

This chain connects TRBV2 to TRBJ1-2; a possible D gene is TRBD1 (6 bases). Per the germline V gene, CDR1 is SNHLY and CDR2 is FYNNEI. This CDR3 has 12 amino acids. The germline V and J ends were trimmed by 7 bases and 8 bases, with 14 bases remaining between them. CDR3 in amino acids: CASIDRNRGYTF. The CDR3 bases are TGTGCCAGCATCGACAGGAATCGGGGCTACACCTTC.

The genes are TRBV11-2 and TRBJ2-3, with 11 positions matching TRBD2. The J segment lost 7 bases and the V segment lost 7 bases, leaving 7 bases of the junction unmatched. The CDR3 extends over 14 amino acids. The V gene's germline CDR1 is SGHAT and CDR2 FQNNGV. In DNA, the CDR3 is TGTGCCAGCAACGTAGCGGGGGGGGAAAATACGCAGTATTTT. This codes for CASNVAGGENTQYF. The complete variable domain, with remaining parts taken from reference TRBV11-2 and TRBJ2-3, reads EAGVAQSPRYKIIEKRQSVAFWCNPISGHATLYWYQQILGQGPKLLIQFQNNGVVDDSQLPKDRFSAERLKGVDSTLKIQPAKLEDSAVYLCASNVAGGENTQYFGPGTRLTVL.

The V call is TRBV7-6, the J call TRBJ2-6; tentative D call: TRBD1 (7 bases). This CDR3 is 20 amino acids long. Germline CDR1 is SGHVS and CDR2 is FNYEAQ. The V gene lost 5 bases and the J gene lost 0 bases, with 23 bases spanning the gap. The CDR3 loop is CASSPQGGLRHGSGANVLTF. CDR3 bases: TGTGCCAGCAGCCCTCAGGGGGGATTAAGACACGGCTCTGGGGCCAACGTCCTGACTTTC.

This clonotype was picked up many times. The chain joins TRBV20-1 to TRBJ2-7; a weak D match, TRBD1 (6 bases). The CDR3 totals 14 residues. Trimming pared 1 base from V and 5 bases from J, leaving 15 bases between. Germline V gives CDR1 DFQATT, CDR2 SNEGSKA (reference sequence). CDR3 in DNA: TGCAGTGCTAGAGGGAACAGGGAAATCCACGAGCAGTACTTC. Encoded protein: CSARGNREIHEQYF.

This clonotype was detected only a few times. This chain uses TRBV7-2 with TRBJ2-7; D not certain. The germline CDR1 and CDR2 sequences are SGHTA and FQGNSA. The CDR3 totals 14 residues. Trimming shortened V by 1 base and J by 2 bases, and 9 bases separated the two germline ends. CDR3 region: CASSLVSPAYEQYF. CDR3 DNA: TGTGCCAGCAGCTTAGTCAGCCCAGCCTACGAGCAGTACTTC.

This clonotype occurred many times. This chain links TRBV7-3 with TRBJ2-7; the match to TRBD2 covers 8 bases. This CDR3 region has 14 residues. Germline CDR1 is SGHTA and CDR2 is FQGTGA. Germline trimming cut 4 bases from V and 7 bases from J; bases unmatched to any gene: 9. The CDR3, as DNA: TGTGCCAGCAGCTCGGGACTAGAAAGCGGAGAGCAGTACTTC. This codes for CASSSGLESGEQYF.

The rearrangement joins TRBV19 to TRBJ2-3, with 11 bases that match TRBD1. The germline gives CDR1 LNHDA, CDR2 SQIVND (reference sequence). Unmatched junction bases numbered 3, after V lost 3 bases and J lost 4 bases. The CDR3 consists of 15 residues. CDR3: CASSMRDRGSDTQYF. CDR3 bases: TGTGCCAGTAGTATGAGGGACAGGGGGTCAGATACGCAGTATTTT. The full variable domain, with the rest looked up from reference TRBV19 and TRBJ2-3, is DGGITQSPKYLFRKEGQNVTLSCEQNLNHDAMYWYRQDPGQGLRLIYYSQIVNDFQKGDIAEGYSVSREKKESFPLTVTSAQKNPTAFYLCASSMRDRGSDTQYFGPGTRLTVL.

The CDR3 loop reads CASSLAGTVRSGELFF. The CDR3 DNA is TGTGCCAGCAGCTTAGCGGGCACAGTTAGAAGCGGGGAGCTGTTTTTT. The chain is built from TRBV7-2 and TRBJ2-2; no definite D call. The germline V gene has CDR1 SGHTA and CDR2 FQGNSA. V shed 0 bases and J shed 7 bases, with 15 bases lying between them. The CDR3 spans 16 residues.

This clonotype was counted ten times or more. The chain recombines TRBV11-2 with TRBJ2-5, with 11 bases identical to TRBD2. Trimming took 2 bases from V and 9 from J; bases not matched to a gene: 5. Germline CDR1 is SGHAT and CDR2 is FQNNGV. This CDR3 is 14 amino acids long. CDR3 protein: CASSLRLAGTPQYF. The CDR3 DNA sequence: TGTGCCAGCAGCTTAAGACTAGCGGGGACACCCCAGTACTTC.

Points on this clonotype: A much larger clone is a single base away; this may be a read error. This chain links TRBV11-2 with TRBJ2-5; 8 nucleotides match TRBD1. This CDR3 is 14 amino acids long. The germline V gene encodes CDR1 SGHAT and CDR2 FQNNGV. CDR3 nucleotides: TGTGCCAGCACAGGGGGCACCTTCCAAGAGACCCAGTGCTTC. Translating gives CASTGGTFQETQCF.

This clonotype showed up many times. CDR3 in DNA: TGTGCCACCAGTGATTTGGCCAGGGACGGCACAGATACGCAGTATTTT. It translates to CATSDLARDGTDTQYF. J is TRBJ2-3 and V is TRBV24-1; either TRBD1 or TRBD2 may supply D (5 bases each). The CDR3 runs to 16 residues. Germline V lookup: CDR1 KGHDR, CDR2 SFDVKD. V lost 0 bases and J lost 1, with 10 bases in between.

The rearrangement links TRBV11-2 to TRBJ2-7, with a possible D match to TRBD2 (5 bases). Trimming cost V 5 bases and J 2 bases, with 22 bases left between them. Germline assignment: CDR1 SGHAT and CDR2 FQNNGV. The CDR3 is 17 amino acids. CDR3 bases: TGTGCCAGCAGCAAAACAGCGGTGGGTCTAATTGCCTACGAGCAGTACTTC. As protein: CASSKTAVGLIAYEQYF.

This clonotype was seen a few times. The chain has TRBV25-1 and TRBJ2-7, with no clear D. Germline assignment: CDR1 MGHDK and CDR2 SYGVNS. This CDR3 is 13 amino acids long. The V gene lost 3 bases and the J gene lost 0 bases, with 6 bases spanning the gap. In DNA, the CDR3 is TGTGCCAGCAGTGAGGTCCTCTCCTACGAGCAGTACTTC. Translating it yields CASSEVLSYEQYF.

The CDR3 DNA reads TGTGCCAGCAGCTTGGCATGGGAGGGTCGCCATGAAGCTTTCTTT. This codes for CASSLAWEGRHEAFF. This rearrangement joins TRBV5-5 to TRBJ1-1; no clear D gene. CDR3 length: 15 residues. Germline lookup yields CDR1 SGHKS and CDR2 YYEKEE (reference sequence). Between the trimmed V and J ends, which lost 0 bases and 7 bases, there was a span of 16 bases.

This clonotype is termed medium-sized. The chain couples TRBV20-1 to TRBJ2-1; the match to TRBD2 covers 8 bases. Germline V lookup: CDR1 DFQATT, CDR2 SNEGSKA (reference sequence). J lost 8 bases, V lost 0 bases, and 9 bases had no gene match. This CDR3 region has 15 residues. CDR3 nucleotides: TGCAGTGCTAGAGATGGTGGAGCGGGAGATCATGAGCAGTTCTTC. The encoded protein is CSARDGGAGDHEQFF.